The 12 T cell receptor beta chains given below trace back to one sample, sequenced in a study of cytomegalovirus exposure and HLA in healthy donors. Use of 60 Vbeta and 13 Jbeta primers characterized the PCR. Clones were read by immunoSEQ multiplex PCR, and TCRdb kept only the in-frame ones, dropping some. The data hold about 150,000 clones, with approximately 72% observed a single time. Sequencing used PBMCs. These receptors all come from a man aged 18 to 30 in good health and CMV-seronegative.

The chain joins TRBV11-2 to TRBJ2-1; 13 nucleotides align to TRBD2. The CDR3 is made up of 18 amino acids. With 1 base clipped from V and 6 bases from J, the junction kept 9 bases outside the gene matches. Germline values: CDR1 SGHAT, CDR2 FQNNGV. The CDR3 loop reads CASSLVSGLAGTPNEQFF. Written as DNA, the CDR3 is TGTGCCAGCAGCTTAGTGTCGGGACTAGCGGGGACACCCAATGAGCAGTTCTTC.

This chain connects TRBV27 to TRBJ1-1, with 8 bases lining up with TRBD1. The germline CDR1 and CDR2 sequences are MNHEY and SMNVEV (reference sequence). The CDR3 spans 14 residues. Trimming at V came to 5 bases and at J to 2 bases, leaving 4 bases not matched to a gene. CDR3 residues: CASSPDRANTEAFF. CDR3 DNA: TGTGCCAGCAGTCCGGACAGGGCTAACACTGAAGCTTTCTTT.

This clone was found once. The chain links TRBV7-2 to TRBJ1-2; 12 bases fit TRBD1. The CDR3 runs to 17 residues. Per germline, CDR1 SGHTA and CDR2 FQGNSA. Trimming took 4 bases from V and 6 from J; bases not matched to a gene: 12. Here the CDR3 DNA reads TGTGCCAGCAGCTCCCAGGGACCCGGGACAGGGGGCGATGGCTACACCTTC. As protein: CASSSQGPGTGGDGYTF.

The chain recombines TRBV10-2 with TRBJ1-3; maybe TRBD1 (6 bases). V was pared by 7 bases and J by 9 bases, with 13 bases between. Germline CDR1 and CDR2: WSHSY and SAAADI. This CDR3 spans 12 amino acids. Here the CDR3 reads CASTRQGTTIYF. DNA of the CDR3: TGCGCCAGCACTCGGCAGGGGACCACCATATATTTT.

Only one count was recorded for this clone. V gene TRBV11-2 combines with J gene TRBJ1-3, with D uncertain. V was cut by 4 bases and J by 0 bases, with 10 bases left in between. Germline V lookup: CDR1 SGHAT, CDR2 FQNNGV. This CDR3 contains 15 residues. CDR3 residues: CASSSEGGSGNTIYF. In nucleotides, the CDR3 is TGTGCCAGCAGCTCGGAGGGTGGCTCTGGAAACACCATATATTTT.

This clone was recorded a few times. This chain connects TRBV2 to TRBJ2-3; D ambiguous. The V gene lost 6 bases and the J gene lost 3 bases, with 4 bases spanning the gap. Germline CDR1 reads SNHLY; CDR2 reads FYNNEI. The CDR3 runs to 11 residues. CDR3 in amino acids: CASSQTDTQYF. The DNA of the CDR3 is TGTGCCAGCAGCCAGACAGATACGCAGTATTTT. The full variable domain, completed using reference TRBV2 and TRBJ2-3, is EPEVTQTPSHQVTQMGQEVILRCVPISNHLYFYWYRQILGQKVEFLVSFYNNEISEKSEIFDDQFSVERPDGSNFTLKIRSTKLEDSAMYFCASSQTDTQYFGPGTRLTVL.

This chain links TRBV7-2 with TRBJ1-2; a weak D match, TRBD1 (5 bases). The CDR3 contains 17 residues. The V and J ends lost 1 base and 1 base respectively, with 16 bases between them. CDR1 SGHTA and CDR2 FQGNSA come from the germline V gene. Here the CDR3 reads CASSLESGLRSNYGYTF. The CDR3 bases are TGTGCCAGCAGCTTAGAGTCAGGGCTAAGGAGTAACTATGGCTACACCTTC.

There are a few counts of this clone. V gene TRBV29-1 combines with J gene TRBJ1-1; 7 nucleotides match TRBD1. The germline V gene has CDR1 SQVTM and CDR2 ANQGSEA. The V gene end was trimmed by 6 bases and the J gene end by 4 bases; junction bases not matched to a gene: 11. The CDR3 covers 14 residues. The CDR3 sequence is CSVNRDRRTTEAFF. DNA of the CDR3: TGCAGCGTCAACCGGGACAGAAGAACCACTGAAGCTTTCTTT.

This chain joins TRBV4-3 and TRBJ2-5, with 8 positions matching TRBD2. J lost 5 bases, V lost 1 base, and 6 bases had no gene match. The CDR3 spans 15 residues. The germline CDR1 and CDR2 sequences are LGHNA and YSLEER. CDR3 bases: TGCGCCAGCAGCCAAGCGGGGGGGCTAGGTGAGACCCAGTACTTC. Its protein is CASSQAGGLGETQYF.

J is TRBJ2-3 and V is TRBV27; D not resolved. CDR3 length: 12 residues. The V end was cut by 8 bases, the J end by 1 base, with 7 bases between. The V gene's germline CDR1 is MNHEY and CDR2 SMNVEV (reference sequence). The CDR3 sequence: CASRERTDTQYF. CDR3 DNA: TGTGCCAGCCGCGAACGCACAGATACGCAGTATTTT.

This rearrangement joins TRBV5-1 to TRBJ2-7, with D tentatively TRBD1 (6 bases). In germline, CDR1 is SGHRS, CDR2 YFSETQ. The V and J ends lost 4 bases and 4 bases respectively, with 9 bases between them. The CDR3 covers 12 residues. Written as DNA, the CDR3 is TGCGCCAGCAGCACAACAGGGTACGAGCAGTACTTC. It encodes CASSTTGYEQYF.

This sequence joins TRBV7-8 and TRBJ2-1, with 9 bases fitting TRBD2. This CDR3 is 18 amino acids long. V lost 5 bases to trimming and J lost 5 bases; unmatched junction nucleotides: 16. From germline, CDR1 is SGHVS and CDR2 FQNEAQ. The CDR3 loop is CASSNRAASGDLDNEQFF. In DNA, the CDR3 is TGTGCCAGCAGCAATAGGGCCGCTAGCGGGGATTTAGACAATGAGCAGTTCTTC.